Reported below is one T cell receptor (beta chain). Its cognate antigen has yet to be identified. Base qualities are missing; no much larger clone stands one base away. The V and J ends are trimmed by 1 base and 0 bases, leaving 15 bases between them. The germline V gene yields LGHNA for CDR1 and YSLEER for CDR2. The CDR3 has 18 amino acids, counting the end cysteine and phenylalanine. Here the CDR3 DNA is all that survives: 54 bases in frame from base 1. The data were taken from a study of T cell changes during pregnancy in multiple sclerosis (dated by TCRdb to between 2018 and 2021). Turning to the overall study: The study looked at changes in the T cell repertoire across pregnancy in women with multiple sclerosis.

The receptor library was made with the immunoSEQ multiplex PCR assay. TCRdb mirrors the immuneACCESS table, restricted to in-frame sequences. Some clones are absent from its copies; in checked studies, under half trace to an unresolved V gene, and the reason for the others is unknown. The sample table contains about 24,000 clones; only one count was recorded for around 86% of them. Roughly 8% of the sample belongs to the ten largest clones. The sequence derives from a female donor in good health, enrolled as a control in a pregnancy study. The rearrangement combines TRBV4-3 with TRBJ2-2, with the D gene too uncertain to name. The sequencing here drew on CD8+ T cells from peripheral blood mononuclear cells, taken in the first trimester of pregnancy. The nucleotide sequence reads TGCGCCAGCAGCCAAGTAGCTCCGACCCCGCCGAACACCGGGGAGCTGTTTTTT. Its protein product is CASSQVAPTPPNTGELFF.